The clone carrying this T cell receptor beta chain was detected a few times. Amplification of TCR beta CDR3 regions was performed using RNA transcripts as template. The TCR CDR3 was amplified in a first-round RT-PCR using the HTBI primer set. TCRdb called the multiplex PCR reads again in MiXCR, with one record for every CDR3 protein. The sample gives roughly 660,000 distinct CDR3 sequences, about 18% of which show up once; around 15% is in the top ten. The record originates from a study of T cells in Graves' hyperthyroidism and ophthalmopathy. Hyperthyroidism, newly diagnosed and lasting under 2 months, affected patients aged 18 to 65. From germline, CDR1 is MNHEY and CDR2 SVGAGI. The CDR3 spans 17 residues. J gave up 3 bases and V 0 bases, and 7 bases lay outside the gene matches.

V usage is TRBV6-5 and J usage is TRBJ2-3, with TRBD2 matching over 9 bases. The sequenced material came from blood. The receptor comes from a man over 45 with Graves' hyperthyroidism. CDR3 coding DNA: TGTGCCAGCAGTTACTCGCGGGAGGGCCACAGGACAGATACGCAGTATTTT. Translated, it gives CASSYSREGHRTDTQYF.